The 15 T cell receptor beta chains below all came from one sample that was sequenced in a study of blood T cell repertoires in COVID-19. Clones were read by immunoSEQ multiplex PCR, and TCRdb kept only the in-frame ones, dropping some. The sample shows fewer than 200,000 clones, 65% to 80% of them seen only once. The sequencing sample was made of peripheral blood. These receptors all stem from a man aged 55 to 70 with acute or convalescent COVID-19.

With respect to this clone: Additional DNA sequences in this sample encode the identical CDR3. The chain carries TRBV6-5 and TRBJ1-2, with D tentatively TRBD1 (5 bases). V dropped 0 bases and J dropped 2 bases, with 7 bases sitting between them. The CDR3 spans 14 residues. The germline V gene has CDR1 MNHEY and CDR2 SVGAGI. The CDR3: CASSYSGQNYGYTF. CDR3 bases: TGTGCCAGCAGTTACTCGGGGCAGAACTATGGCTACACCTTC.

The chain carries TRBV11-3 and TRBJ2-1, with D hard to call. The germline V gene encodes CDR1 SGHNT and CDR2 YENEEA. This CDR3 has 14 amino acids. Trimming pared 4 bases from V and 5 bases from J, leaving 12 bases between. CDR3 in DNA: TGTGCCAGCAGCTCCCTAAGAGGAGACAATGAGCAGTTCTTC. It translates to CASSSLRGDNEQFF.

This chain uses TRBV5-4 with TRBJ1-1; tentatively, D is TRBD1 (6 bases). Per germline, CDR1 SGHNT and CDR2 YYREEE (reference sequence). Trimming pared 4 bases from V and 5 bases from J, leaving 15 bases between. This CDR3 is 14 amino acids long. CDR3 coding DNA: TGTGCCAGCAGCCCTCGAGACAGGCCGACTGAAGCTTTCTTT. The encoded protein is CASSPRDRPTEAFF.

This clone has more than one count but fewer than ten. The chain couples TRBV9 to TRBJ2-2; 7 nucleotides agree with TRBD1. Germline lookup yields CDR1 SGDLS and CDR2 YYNGEE. The CDR3 sequence is 16 residues long. Trimming at V came to 0 bases and at J to 3 bases, leaving 5 bases not matched to a gene. The CDR3 reads CASSVAQGLDTGELFF. CDR3 coding DNA: TGTGCCAGCAGCGTAGCACAGGGGCTAGACACCGGGGAGCTGTTTTTT.

This chain connects TRBV6-5 to TRBJ1-1; 9 bases are a match to TRBD1. CDR1 is MNHEY and CDR2 is SVGAGI in the germline V gene. V lost 2 bases to trimming and J lost 6 bases; unmatched junction nucleotides: 4. This CDR3 spans 14 amino acids. CDR3 loop: CASSYGQGFAEAFF. Here the CDR3 DNA reads TGTGCCAGCAGTTACGGACAGGGGTTCGCTGAAGCTTTCTTT.

J is TRBJ1-1 and V is TRBV6-5; D unclear. Per germline, CDR1 MNHEY and CDR2 SVGAGI. This CDR3 comprises 14 residues. Trimming shortened V by 0 bases and J by 4 bases, and 9 bases separated the two germline ends. CDR3 in amino acids: CASSYSEGGTEAFF. The CDR3 coding sequence is TGTGCCAGCAGTTACTCGGAGGGAGGCACTGAAGCTTTCTTT.

This clone was found once. Its ends do not fully match the called genes, so a read error is possible. This rearrangement joins TRBV5-1 to TRBJ1-2; possible D gene TRBD1, 5 bases. The CDR3 is 12 amino acids. The germline CDR1 and CDR2 sequences are SGHRS and YFSETQ. CDR3 amino acids: CASSFDPTALYF. The CDR3 DNA reads as TGCGCCAGCAGCTTCGACCCGACAGCCTTATACTTC. Drawing the rest from reference TRBV5-1 and TRBJ1-2, the complete variable domain is KAGVTQTPRYLIKTRGQQVTLSCSPISGHRSVSWYQQTPGQGLQFLFEYFSETQRNKGNFPGRFSGRQFSNSRSEMNVSTLELGDSALYLCASSFDPTALYFGSGTRLTVV.

The V call is TRBV7-3, the J call TRBJ1-3, with 8 bases matching TRBD1. This CDR3 region has 14 residues. Germline V CDR1 and CDR2: SGHTA, FQGTGA. The CDR3 DNA is TGTCCCTCCCGCGCCAGGGGGCTTGGAAACACCATATATTTT. Translating gives CPSRARGLGNTIYF. Filled out from reference TRBV7-3 and TRBJ1-3, the complete variable domain reads GAGVSQTPSNKVTEKGKYVELRCDPISGHTALYWYRQSLGQGPEFLIYFQGTGAADDSGLPNDRFFAVRPEGSVSTLKIQRTERGDSAVYLCPSRARGLGNTIYFGEGSWLTVV.

The CDR3: CASSLYGTGNQPQHF. The CDR3 DNA follows: TGTGCCAGCAGTTTATACGGAACAGGAAATCAGCCCCAGCATTTT. This chain uses TRBV27 with TRBJ1-5, with D perhaps matching TRBD1 (5 bases). Germline V gene sequence: CDR1 MNHEY, CDR2 SMNVEV (reference sequence). The CDR3 is 15 residues long. The V end was cut by 1 base, the J end by 4 bases, with 11 bases between.

J is TRBJ1-1 and V is TRBV19, with D unclear. This CDR3 is 14 amino acids long. Germline CDR1 LNHDA, CDR2 SQIVND (reference sequence). V lost 10 bases to trimming and J lost 0 bases, with 15 bases between them. The CDR3 nucleotides read TGTGCCACTCGATACTCAAGTTTGAACACTGAAGCTTTCTTT. Amino acid sequence: CATRYSSLNTEAFF.

J is TRBJ2-3 and V is TRBV11-2, with D possibly being TRBD2 (5 bases). V dropped 1 base and J dropped 1 base, with 15 bases sitting between them. Germline assignment: CDR1 SGHAT and CDR2 FQNNGV. This CDR3 is built from 17 residues. CDR3 bases: TGTGCCAGCAGCTTAGTTTCCCACATCGGGGGCACAGATACGCAGTATTTT. Amino acids: CASSLVSHIGGTDTQYF.

This rearrangement joins TRBV7-6 to TRBJ1-6; D is unclear. Germline V gene lookup returns CDR1 SGHVS and CDR2 FNYEAQ. CDR3 size: 15 residues. Trimming removed 0 bases from V and 10 bases from J, with 13 bases in between. The CDR3 loop is CASSLAEAAQSPLHF. DNA for the CDR3: TGTGCCAGCAGCTTAGCGGAGGCAGCCCAATCACCCCTCCACTTT.

The rearrangement uses TRBV3-1 (or the pseudogene TRBV3-2) and TRBJ2-2; D might be TRBD2 (6 bases). Trimming took off 1 base at V and 7 bases at J, with 13 bases between the two ends. This CDR3 has 15 amino acids. The germline V gene encodes CDR1 LGHDT and CDR2 YNNKEL (reference sequence). CDR3 nucleotide sequence: TGTGCCAGCAGCCAAGCCGGGGGACGAAACGGGGAGCTGTTTTTT. Encoded protein: CASSQAGGRNGELFF.

This clone occurred once. This chain connects TRBV11-2 to TRBJ2-7, with 7 bases that match TRBD1. CDR3 length: 15 amino acids. J was trimmed by 3 bases and V by 5 bases; bases with no gene match: 10. Germline loops: CDR1 SGHAT, CDR2 FQNNGV. CDR3 in DNA: TGTGCCAGCAGCCTAAGGGGGCTACGGGACTACGAGCAGTACTTC. Protein: CASSLRGLRDYEQYF.

This rearrangement joins TRBV11-3 to TRBJ2-2; 15 bases fit TRBD2. Germline CDR1 SGHNT, CDR2 YENEEA. The V segment lost 5 bases and the J segment 4 bases; nucleotides outside the gene matches: 5. This CDR3 has 17 residues. CDR3 DNA: TGTGCCAGCAGCCGGACTAGCGGGGGGGCCGTCACCGGGGAGCTGTTTTTT. It specifies CASSRTSGGAVTGELFF. The entire variable domain, with the rest obtained from reference TRBV11-3 and TRBJ2-2, is as follows: EAGVVQSPRYKIIEKKQPVAFWCNPISGHNTLYWYLQNLGQGPELLIRYENEEAVDDSQLPKDRFSAERLKGVDSTLKIQPAELGDSAVYLCASSRTSGGAVTGELFFGEGSRLTVL.